This T cell receptor beta chain was captured in a study of type 1 regulatory T cells. Study information: T-allo10 is an in vitro-generated, Tr1-enriched CD4 T cell product specific for alloantigen.

MiXCR, applied by TCRdb to the reads, yields one record per CDR3 protein. Of under 85,000 distinct CDR3 sequences listed, roughly 49% were seen once; the top ten hold roughly 2.2%. Study-wide findings and caveats: Compared with non-Tr1 cells, Tr1 cells showed a narrower TCR repertoire.

The table lists this clonotype with a few counts. The antigen is not known. The TCR originated in a human donor in good health. The specimen was cultured non-Tr1 T cells, either the whole culture or a sorted T cell fraction (not recorded which).

Written as DNA, the CDR3 is TGTGCCAGCAGCTTAGATCGGTTGAATGAGCAGTTCTTC. Protein: CASSLDRLNEQFF. The V call is TRBV11-2, the J call TRBJ2-1; no firm D call. The V end lost 0 bases, the J end lost 7 bases, and 7 bases lay between the germline ends. Per germline, CDR1 SGHAT and CDR2 FQNNGV. CDR3 length: 13 residues.